This is a list of T cell receptor beta chains from one sample in a study of identical twins. TCRdb analysed the 5' RACE reads with MiXCR anew, one entry per CDR3 protein. The sample comprises about 690,000 distinct CDR3 sequences, over 5% of which are singletons, and 1.5% to 2% rests with the top ten. The sequenced sample was naive T cells sorted from blood. The receptors come from a man in his late teens or twenties in good health. The CDR3 runs from the conserved cysteine through the conserved F or W. A D gene is named only where the DNA matches it firmly. Only some rows state a clone size, as once, few, many or a class for expanded clones.

j_call d_call v_call clone_size cdr3_nt cdr3_aa
TRBJ1-1 . TRBV7-9 many TGTGCCAGCAGCACCGAATTGTCGCTGACTGAAGCTTTCTTT CASSTELSLTEAFF
TRBJ2-1 . TRBV20-1 many TGCAGTGCTAGGTCTCTCTTTGGAACCTTGAATGAGCAGTTCTTC CSARSLFGTLNEQFF
TRBJ1-5 . TRBV30 few TGTGCCTGGACAGGGATTTTTGGGGATCAGCCCCAGCATTTT CAWTGIFGDQPQHF
TRBJ1-1 . TRBV6-5 many TGTGCCAGCAATTACAGGATGAACACTGAAGCTTTCTTT CASNYRMNTEAFF
TRBJ2-2 . TRBV6-1 many TGTGCCAGCACGGAGCGGGCGAACACCGGGGAGCTGTTTTTT CASTERANTGELFF
TRBJ1-3 . TRBV5-1 few TGCGCCAGCAAAGAGGGGCACTCTGGAAACACCATATATTTT CASKEGHSGNTIYF
TRBJ2-1 . TRBV7-9 many TGTGCCAGCAGCTTTTTTAACAATGAGCAGTTCTTC CASSFFNNEQFF
TRBJ2-3 . TRBV29-1 many TGCAGCGTTGCCATAGGGGAACCAGATACGCAGTATTTT CSVAIGEPDTQYF
TRBJ2-3 . TRBV15 few TGTGCCACCAGCCCCCCCCGCGGGGATACGCAGTATTTT CATSPPRGDTQYF
TRBJ1-1 . TRBV30 few TGTGCCTGGAGTGGGGGTAGAAACACTGAAGCTTTCTTT CAWSGGRNTEAFF
TRBJ2-3 TRBD2 TRBV5-1 few TGCGCCAGCAGCTCCGGGACTAGCGGTTTGGGGGATACGCAGTATTTT CASSSGTSGLGDTQYF
TRBJ2-1 TRBD1 TRBV24-1 few TGTGCCACCCGGACAGGGTATAGCAATGAGCAGTTCTTC CATRTGYSNEQFF
TRBJ2-5 . TRBV25-1 . TGTGCCAGCGGGACCTCCATTGGGCCCCAGTACTTC CASGTSIGPQYF
TRBJ2-5 TRBD2 TRBV12-3/TRBV12-4 many TGTGCCAGCACTAGCGGTAAAGAGACCCAGTACTTC CASTSGKETQYF
TRBJ2-5 TRBD2 TRBV12-3/TRBV12-4 many TGTGCCAGCACCAAGAGCGGGAGGGCACGGGAGACCCAGTACTTC CASTKSGRARETQYF
TRBJ2-7 TRBD1 TRBV14 . TGTGCCAGCAGCCAAGGGACAGGGGGCCGTCACGAGCAGTACTTC CASSQGTGGRHEQYF
TRBJ2-1 . TRBV11-2 many TGTGCCAGCAGCTTAATCGGAGATGAGCAGTTCTTC CASSLIGDEQFF
TRBJ2-5 . TRBV29-1 few TGCAGCGTTGAAGTGCCGGGGCAGGGCCACGACTTC CSVEVPGQGHDF
TRBJ2-3 TRBD2 TRBV10-1 . TGCGCCAGCAGTGAGTCCCGTGACTGGACTAGCGGGAATCCAGATACGCAGTATTTT CASSESRDWTSGNPDTQYF
TRBJ2-3 TRBD2 TRBV11-2 . TGTGCCAGCAGCCTTCTTCGGACTAGCGGGTTTAGCACAGATACGCAGTTTTTT CASSLLRTSGFSTDTQFF
TRBJ1-1 TRBD1 TRBV6-1 many TGTGCCAGCAGGTGGGGGACAGGGGACGCTGAAGCTTTCTTT CASRWGTGDAEAFF
TRBJ1-2 TRBD1 TRBV9 many TGTGCCAGCAGCGTGGACAGGGTCGGGGATGGCTACACCTTC CASSVDRVGDGYTF
TRBJ2-1 TRBD2 TRBV10-3 many TGTGCCATCAGCGTAGCGGGACCCTACAATGAGCAGTTCTTC CAISVAGPYNEQFF
TRBJ1-2 . TRBV5-5 . TGTGCCAGCAGCTTGGAACGGACATCTTGGTATGGCTACACCTTC CASSLERTSWYGYTF
TRBJ2-1 . TRBV5-1 many TGCGCCAGCAGCCTCCCCCAGGGGAGGGAGGGCCTGAACAATGAGCAGTTCTTC CASSLPQGREGLNNEQFF